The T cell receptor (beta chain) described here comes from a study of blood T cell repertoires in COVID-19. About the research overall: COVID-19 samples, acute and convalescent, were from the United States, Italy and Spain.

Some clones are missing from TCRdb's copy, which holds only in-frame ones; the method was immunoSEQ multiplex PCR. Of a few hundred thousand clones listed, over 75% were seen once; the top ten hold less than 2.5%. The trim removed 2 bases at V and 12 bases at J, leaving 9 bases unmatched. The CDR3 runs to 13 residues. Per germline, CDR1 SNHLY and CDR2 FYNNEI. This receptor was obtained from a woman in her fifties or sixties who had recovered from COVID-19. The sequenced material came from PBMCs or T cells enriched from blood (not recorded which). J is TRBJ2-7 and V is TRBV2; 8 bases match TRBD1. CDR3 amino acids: CASSENTDRDLYF. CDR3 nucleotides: TGTGCCAGCAGTGAAAACACGGACAGGGACCTGTACTTC.